The subject of this entry is one T cell receptor beta chain. This clonotype was observed at least ten times. Its antigen remains unidentified. One base away there is no much larger clone; base qualities are not given. Library preparation was by 5' RACE. Instrument used: Illumina HiSeq 2500. A second roughly 6 to 12 cycle PCR used a sample-barcoded 5' primer and a J-beta primer mix. Each TCR beta cDNA molecule received a unique molecular identifier from a template-switch 5' adaptor carrying 12 random nucleotides. Each sample yielded at least 2.5 million CDR3-containing paired-end reads. First-strand cDNA synthesis was performed from all RNA using the Mint cDNA synthesis kit, with priming by a TRBC-specific oligonucleotide. Following uracil-DNA glycosylase treatment, all cDNA underwent a first 18-cycle PCR with the universal primers M1SS and BC2_uni_R. Per the authors' processing: Each sample was normalized by randomly selecting 1 million high-quality reads, each carrying a distinct molecular identifier. Reads sharing molecular identifiers were discarded rather than binned into consensus sequences. CDR3 identification, clonotype clustering and error correction used MiTCR with a Q25 quality threshold and the strictest error-elimination algorithm. A nonparametric unseen species model with Euler transformation was used to estimate a lower bound on total TCR beta diversity. The raw public data were reprocessed by TCRdb itself: fastp quality trimming at Q25, MiXCR clonotype calling, in-frame beta chains only. Rows with a matching CDR3 protein are joined into one entry that keeps the most common DNA and genes. These V and J calls rely on TCRdb rather than the paper's analysis. Counted in this sample were hundreds of thousands of distinct CDR3 sequences; 29% of them appeared once. 17% of the sample goes to the ten largest clones.

The sample is drawn from a study of blood T cells in healthy people across ages (dated by TCRdb to between 2014 and 2017). About the investigation overall: In model experiments, template switching captured roughly one uniquely barcoded TCR beta cDNA molecule for every two T cells. To avoid experimental bias, donors of different ages were randomly spread across the sequencing lanes. To track age-related changes in TCR beta repertoire diversity, the study relied on deep sequencing normalized with unique cDNA molecular identifiers. Donors were grouped into four age groups: young (average 16 years), middle-aged (under 40), aged (roughly 67) and long-lived (approximately 81). For two donors (one aged 18 to 30 and one aged 80 or older), the study analyzed two additional independent replicas of 1 million unique cDNA reads from the same blood draw.

Systemically healthy Caucasian individuals from Russia, roughly 40 in total and aged about 6 to 95 years, were included as donors. Around 10 milliliters of peripheral blood were collected from each donor into EDTA-treated Vacutainer tubes. Ficoll-Paque density-gradient centrifugation was used to isolate PBMCs, with at least 6.5 million obtained per sample. Total RNA was extracted from PBMCs with Trizol reagent, with at least 5.5 micrograms obtained per sample. For every donor, an aliquot of PBMCs went through flow cytometry to measure the percentages of naive CD45RAhigh/CD27high T cells. Trimming takes 4 bases off V and 4 bases off J; junction bases not matched to a gene: 6. The cysteine opens and the phenylalanine closes a CDR3 of 16 amino acids. Of all the DNA, just the CDR3 is kept, 48 bases in frame from base 1. CDR1 KGHDR and CDR2 SFDVKD were looked up in the germline V gene. Overall results and qualifications from the work: Observed TCR beta diversity per million T cells fell roughly linearly with age, and a significant reduction was already apparent by age around 40. Observed TCR beta diversity correlated strongly with the percentage of naive T cells measured by flow cytometry. Because donor CMV infection status was unknown, age-related changes in expanded clonotypes were potentially confounded. Conclusive comparison of naive and antigen-experienced compartments was prevented by the profiling of bulk unsorted PBMCs. Compared with the aged group, more naive CD4+ T cells, fewer expanded clones and increased TCR diversity were shown by the long-lived group, suggesting age selection. Estimates of total diversity based on one million sequenced T cells were regarded as lower bounds and as underestimates.

Sequenced input: blood. The TCR sequence derives from a woman over 75 in good health. The chain is encoded by TRBV24-1 joined to TRBJ2-1; TRBD2 aligns with 10 central bases. The CDR3 loop reads CATSEASGGYYNEQFF. The sequenced DNA is TGTGCCACCAGTGAGGCTAGCGGGGGTTATTACAATGAGCAGTTCTTC.